Below are 23 T cell receptor beta chains sequenced from a single sample in a study of T cell repertoires in cytomegalovirus infection. TCRdb re-analysed the reads in MiXCR, keeping a single row per CDR3 protein. Here the sample spans roughly 720,000 distinct CDR3 sequences, approximately 34% being singletons. Input material: PBMCs. Every receptor here comes from a human donor in good health (CMV status not recorded). Some clones in this sample may be carry-over from other donors' samples.

The rearrangement links TRBV7-9 to TRBJ1-6; D may be TRBD1 (5 bases). V was clipped by 5 bases and J by 9 bases, with 20 bases between them. The CDR3 spans 16 residues. CDR1 SEHNR and CDR2 FQNEAQ come from the germline V gene (reference sequence). The CDR3 DNA follows: TGTGCCAGCAGCCCTGGGAAGGTAGGGGTTAGTTCACCCCTCCACTTT. Encoded protein: CASSPGKVGVSSPLHF.

As regards this clonotype: No conserved phenylalanine or tryptophan ends this CDR3, so it is likely a read error. The V and J genes are TRBV7-9 and TRBJ1-1; a possible D gene is TRBD1 (6 bases). The germline gives CDR1 SEHNR, CDR2 FQNEAQ (reference sequence). The CDR3 sequence is 16 residues long. Trimming cost V 5 bases and J 3 bases, with 19 bases left between them. CDR3 coding DNA: TGTGCCAGCAGCCCCCCTACAGGGACGGGATACACTGAAGCTTTCCTT. It encodes CASSPPTGTGYTEAFL.

The count of this clonotype is one. This chain joins TRBV15 and TRBJ2-7; D possibly corresponds to TRBD1 (7 bases). Trimming pared 0 bases from V and 0 bases from J, leaving 15 bases between. CDR3 length: 17 amino acids. Germline V CDR1 and CDR2: LNHNV, YYDKDF (reference sequence). The CDR3 sequence is CATSRERDREDSYEQYF. CDR3 DNA: TGTGCCACCAGCAGAGAACGAGACAGGGAGGACTCCTACGAGCAGTACTTC.

The genes are TRBV20-1 and TRBJ1-5; the D gene is possibly TRBD1 (6 bases). The V end lost 6 bases, the J end lost 4 bases, and 10 bases lay between the germline ends. CDR1 and CDR2 from the germline V gene are DFQATT and SNEGSKA (reference sequence). The CDR3 is made up of 12 amino acids. Here the CDR3 reads CSALRGNQPQHF. The CDR3 DNA follows: TGCAGTGCCCTCAGGGGAAATCAGCCCCAGCATTTT.

In the case of this clonotype: Germline and junction disagree at one end, which may indicate a read error. The V gene is TRBV6-7, the J gene TRBJ1-1, with 7 positions matching TRBD1. Being an ORF, TRBV6-7 has a function that is uncertain. The CDR3 is 13 amino acids. The CDR3 is CASRYRGNTEALF. The CDR3 bases are TGTGCCAGCAGATACAGGGGCAACACTGAAGCTTTATTT.

The chain uses TRBV20-1 and TRBJ2-1; 12 nucleotides match TRBD2. Germline CDR1 DFQATT, CDR2 SNEGSKA (reference sequence). The V and J ends lost 0 bases and 4 bases, in that order; junction bases with no gene match: 4. The CDR3 runs 16 residues. The CDR3 sequence is CSARDLGTSGYNEQFF. The CDR3 nucleotides are TGCAGTGCTAGAGATTTAGGGACTAGCGGGTACAATGAGCAGTTCTTC.

This clonotype turned up a few times. The CDR3 coding sequence is TGTGCCAGCAGCTCGTCCCGGACCGTCGACCGCACAGATACGCAGTATTTT. Translating gives CASSSSRTVDRTDTQYF. The rearrangement uses TRBV7-9 and TRBJ2-3, with D unresolved. Trimming shortened V by 4 bases and J by 1 base, and 18 bases separated the two germline ends. Germline CDR1 is SEHNR and CDR2 is FQNEAQ (reference sequence). This CDR3 has 17 residues. Full variable domain (rest looked up from reference TRBV7-9 and TRBJ2-3): DTGVSQNPRHKITKRGQNVTFRCDPISEHNRLYWYRQTLGQGPEFLTYFQNEAQLEKSRLLSDRFSAERPKGSFSTLEIQRTEQGDSAMYLCASSSSRTVDRTDTQYFGPGTRLTVL.

This clonotype was observed many times. The chain is built from TRBV28 and TRBJ2-6; the match to TRBD2 covers 7 bases. The CDR3 covers 17 residues. The germline V gene encodes CDR1 MDHEN and CDR2 SYDVKM. J was trimmed by 0 bases and V by 5 bases; bases with no gene match: 7. The CDR3 loop reads CASSIPTSSSGANVLTF. The CDR3, as DNA: TGTGCCAGCAGTATCCCGACTAGCAGCTCTGGGGCCAACGTCCTGACTTTC.

With respect to this clonotype: Because the CDR3's place on the DNA is in doubt, the DNA is left out and the CDR3 is given as listed by TCRdb. This chain uses TRBV9 with TRBJ1-3. The CDR3 adds up to 15 amino acids, both ends counted. CDR1 is SGDLS and CDR2 is YYNGEE in the germline V gene. The CDR3 spells CASSVAPGSGNTISF.

There are many counts of this clonotype. V usage is TRBV29-1 and J usage is TRBJ2-1; 7 bases are shared with TRBD2. The V gene's germline CDR1 is SQVTM and CDR2 ANQGSEA. The trim removed 6 bases at V and 0 bases at J, leaving 8 bases unmatched. The CDR3 contains 15 residues. Here the CDR3 reads CSVDSGTSSYNEQFF. The CDR3 DNA reads as TGCAGCGTAGACAGCGGGACCAGCTCCTACAATGAGCAGTTCTTC.

The CDR3, as DNA: TGTGCCAGCAGCTCCCGACAGGGCGACGAGCAGTACTTC. It encodes CASSSRQGDEQYF. The V gene is TRBV7-9, the J gene TRBJ2-7; 7 bases agree with TRBD1. CDR1 and CDR2 from the germline V gene are SEHNR and FQNEAQ (reference sequence). Trimming removed 4 bases from V and 5 bases from J; junction bases left unmatched: 5. The CDR3 loop spans 13 amino acids.

J is TRBJ1-2 and V is TRBV4-1; possibly TRBD1 for D (6 bases). CDR1 is MGHRA and CDR2 is YSYEKL in the germline V gene. This CDR3 region has 14 residues. Trimming cost V 3 bases and J 6 bases, with 14 bases left between them. The CDR3, as DNA: TGCGCCAGCAGCCAGCAGGGGAGTCCTGATGGCTACACCTTC. Residues: CASSQQGSPDGYTF.

This clonotype was found a few times. The chain combines TRBV19 with TRBJ2-1; D not certain. The CDR3 contains 17 residues. CDR1 LNHDA and CDR2 SQIVND come from the germline V gene (reference sequence). Trimming pared 2 bases from V and 0 bases from J, leaving 14 bases between. The CDR3 DNA reads TGTGCCAGTAGTATACGGCACGTGTCCCTCTCCTACAATGAGCAGTTCTTC. Residues: CASSIRHVSLSYNEQFF. Based on the CDR3 plus reference TRBV19 and TRBJ2-1, the full variable domain is DGGITQSPKYLFRKEGQNVTLSCEQNLNHDAMYWYRQDPGQGLRLIYYSQIVNDFQKGDIAEGYSVSREKKESFPLTVTSAQKNPTAFYLCASSIRHVSLSYNEQFFGPGTRLTVL.

The chain uses TRBV5-6 and TRBJ1-2, with TRBD1 as a possible D gene (6 bases). Germline loops: CDR1 SGHDT, CDR2 YYEEEE. The V and J ends lost 4 bases and 0 bases respectively, with 19 bases between them. This CDR3 contains 17 residues. The CDR3 loop is CASSPRGGTITNYGYTF. The CDR3 coding sequence is TGTGCCAGCAGCCCCAGGGGCGGCACCATAACTAACTATGGCTACACCTTC.

The sample holds many counts of this clonotype. The chain is built from TRBV30 and TRBJ2-7; tentative D call: TRBD2 (5 bases). This CDR3 spans 15 amino acids. Deletions cut 1 base from V and 7 bases from J, with 20 bases between. Germline assignment: CDR1 GTSNPN and CDR2 SVGIG (reference sequence). Here the CDR3 DNA reads TGTGCCTGGAGTGCGTACGGGCCACAAGGGAGAGAGCAGTACTTC. Translated, it gives CAWSAYGPQGREQYF.

This clonotype was seen more than once but under ten times. The chain recombines TRBV4-2 with TRBJ2-2; D may match TRBD1 or TRBD2 (5 bases each). The germline gives CDR1 LGHNA, CDR2 YNFKEQ. The CDR3 loop spans 15 amino acids. V lost 0 bases to trimming and J lost 7 bases, with 12 bases between them. The CDR3 region has the DNA TGTGCCAGCAGCCAAGATTGGGGGACGGACGGGGAGCTGTTTTTT. This encodes CASSQDWGTDGELFF.

V is TRBV4-1 and J is TRBJ2-3; unclear D gene. Germline V gives CDR1 MGHRA, CDR2 YSYEKL. V lost 2 bases to trimming and J lost 3 bases, with 6 bases between them. The CDR3 is made up of 13 amino acids. This CDR3 is CASSQITTDTQYF. DNA of the CDR3: TGCGCCAGCAGCCAAATTACTACAGATACGCAGTATTTT.

A few counts support this clonotype. This chain connects TRBV10-3 to TRBJ2-1; TRBD2 is a possible D gene (6 bases). Trimming removed 3 bases from V and 5 bases from J, with 11 bases in between. Germline V lookup: CDR1 ENHRY, CDR2 SYGVKD. CDR3 length: 14 residues. Here the CDR3 reads CAISELRENNEQFF. In DNA, the CDR3 is TGTGCCATCAGTGAACTGCGGGAAAACAATGAGCAGTTCTTC.

This chain joins TRBV19 and TRBJ1-4; a possible D gene is TRBD1 (5 bases). The CDR3 totals 16 residues. Germline V gene data show CDR1 as LNHDA and CDR2 as SQIVND (reference sequence). Trimming removed 5 bases at V and 2 bases at J, with 15 bases between. CDR3 sequence reads: CASSARDQGTNEKLFF. CDR3 sequence (DNA): TGTGCCAGTAGTGCCCGGGACCAAGGGACTAATGAAAAACTGTTTTTT.

This clonotype was seen a few times. The germline gene is not matched at one end of the junction; a read error may be the cause. The V call is TRBV5-5, the J call TRBJ2-7; the match to TRBD2 covers 14 bases. The CDR3 spans 12 residues. Germline CDR1 reads SGHKS; CDR2 reads YYEKEE (reference sequence). This CDR3 reads CASSPGLAGGRF. CDR3 in DNA: TGTGCCAGCAGCCCAGGACTAGCGGGGGGTCGGTTC.

This clonotype was recorded a few times. The genes are TRBV29-1 and TRBJ1-1; D remains ambiguous. Trimming pared 4 bases from V and 0 bases from J, leaving 9 bases between. Germline loops: CDR1 SQVTM, CDR2 ANQGSEA. The CDR3 extends over 13 amino acids. The CDR3 reads CSVGISLNTEAFF. The CDR3 nucleotides read TGCAGCGTTGGAATTTCCTTGAACACTGAAGCTTTCTTT.

The rearrangement joins TRBV12-3 or TRBV12-4 to TRBJ1-2; D ambiguous. The CDR3 length is 13 residues. Trimming removed 3 bases at V and 0 bases at J, with 5 bases between. This CDR3 reads CASSFSANYGYTF. For the CDR3, the DNA is TGTGCCAGCAGTTTTTCGGCTAACTATGGCTACACCTTC.

The rearrangement uses TRBV28 and TRBJ2-1; maybe TRBD2 (6 bases). Germline lookup yields CDR1 MDHEN and CDR2 SYDVKM. This CDR3 spans 15 amino acids. Trimming stripped 0 bases from V and 3 bases from J, with 9 bases between. The CDR3 coding sequence is TGTGCCAGCAGTTTATGGGGACTGAGCTACAATGAGCAGTTCTTC. The encoded protein is CASSLWGLSYNEQFF.